The 17 T cell receptor beta chains given below trace back to one sample, sequenced in a study of cytomegalovirus exposure and HLA in healthy donors. PCR employed 60 Vbeta and 13 Jbeta primers. Only in-frame clones appear in the TCRdb table, and some are missing; sequencing was by immunoSEQ multiplex PCR. The sample has 200,000 or so clones; over 70% are singletons. The sequencing sample was made of PBMCs. The origin of the receptors is a man aged 25 to 45 in good health and CMV-seronegative.

This clone showed up just a few times. V and J are TRBV7-8 and TRBJ2-3; 13 positions agree with TRBD2. This CDR3 is built from 19 residues. J gave up 0 bases and V 5 bases, and 11 bases lay outside the gene matches. In germline, CDR1 is SGHVS, CDR2 FQNEAQ. CDR3 sequence reads: CASSPGLAGALLSTDTQYF. CDR3 DNA: TGTGCCAGCAGCCCAGGACTAGCGGGGGCTCTCCTAAGCACAGATACGCAGTATTTT.

The rearrangement uses TRBV7-9 and TRBJ2-7, with 8 bases fitting TRBD1. The CDR3 runs to 14 residues. Germline V gene data show CDR1 as SEHNR and CDR2 as FQNEAQ (reference sequence). V was clipped by 9 bases and J by 4 bases; unmatched bases: 11. The CDR3 loop reads CASSTGTGWYEQYF. CDR3 DNA sequence: TGTGCCAGTTCAACCGGGACAGGTTGGTACGAGCAGTACTTC.

This clone was detected once. The chain employs TRBV7-8 and TRBJ2-7; possibly TRBD2 for D (6 bases). Trimming cost V 2 bases and J 4 bases, with 15 bases left between them. The CDR3 has 15 residues. Germline CDR1 reads SGHVS; CDR2 reads FQNEAQ. The CDR3 DNA is TGTGCCAGCAGCTTAAATAGCGGAGGACTATACGAGCAGTACTTC. Encoded protein: CASSLNSGGLYEQYF. Combining the CDR3 with reference TRBV7-8 and TRBJ2-7 gives the whole variable domain GAGVSQSPRYKVAKRGQDVALRCDPISGHVSLFWYQQALGQGPEFLTYFQNEAQLDKSGLPSDRFFAERPEGSVSTLKIQRTQQEDSAVYLCASSLNSGGLYEQYFGPGTRLTVT.

This chain links TRBV27 with TRBJ2-2; TRBD2 might be the D (6 bases). Germline CDR1 and CDR2: MNHEY and SMNVEV (reference sequence). Trimming stripped 3 bases from V and 4 bases from J, with 12 bases between. This CDR3 region has 15 residues. The CDR3 protein is CASSLWRRGTGELFF. DNA of the CDR3: TGTGCCAGCAGTTTGTGGAGGCGGGGCACCGGGGAGCTGTTTTTT.

In this sample, this clone turned up a few times. The gene calls are TRBV6-4 and TRBJ2-3; 10 bases line up with TRBD1. The CDR3 has 15 amino acids. Germline values: CDR1 MRHNA, CDR2 SNTAGT. J was trimmed by 2 bases and V by 5 bases; bases with no gene match: 4. CDR3 amino acids: CASSYGTGDTDTQYF. The CDR3 DNA reads as TGTGCCAGCAGTTACGGGACAGGGGACACAGATACGCAGTATTTT.

V usage is TRBV6-5 and J usage is TRBJ1-6, with D tentatively TRBD1 (6 bases). CDR3 length: 14 residues. V lost 4 bases and J lost 6, with 10 bases in between. CDR1 is MNHEY and CDR2 is SVGAGI in the germline V gene. The CDR3 nucleotides read TGTGCCAGCAGTTCCGGGACATCTAATTCACCCCTCCACTTT. It translates to CASSSGTSNSPLHF.

This clone was counted once. The rearrangement links TRBV28 to TRBJ1-1; perhaps TRBD1 as D (5 bases). The germline V gene has CDR1 MDHEN and CDR2 SYDVKM. CDR3 length: 14 amino acids. Trimming left V 8 bases short and J 0 bases short, with 13 bases between. The CDR3 nucleotides are TGTGCCAGCCTACCAACAGGCCTGAACACTGAAGCTTTCTTT. It is translated as CASLPTGLNTEAFF.

J is TRBJ2-7 and V is TRBV2; 9 bases line up with TRBD1. The CDR3 runs 14 residues. Germline V gene lookup returns CDR1 SNHLY and CDR2 FYNNEI. The trim removed 6 bases at V and 0 bases at J, leaving 3 bases unmatched. The CDR3 region has the DNA TGTGCCAGCAGAGACAGGGGGGGCTCCTACGAGCAGTACTTC. Its protein product is CASRDRGGSYEQYF.

The gene calls are TRBV28 and TRBJ2-5; possible D gene TRBD1, 5 bases. Trimming left V 11 bases short and J 2 bases short, with 12 bases between. The CDR3 is made up of 12 amino acids. Germline assignment: CDR1 MDHEN and CDR2 SYDVKM. The CDR3: CASMGPQETQYF. The CDR3 region has the DNA TGTGCCTCGATGGGGCCACAAGAGACCCAGTACTTC. Drawing the rest from reference TRBV28 and TRBJ2-5, the complete variable domain is DVKVTQSSRYLVKRTGEKVFLECVQDMDHENMFWYRQDPGLGLRLIYFSYDVKMKEKGDIPEGYSVSREKKERFSLILESASTNQTSMYLCASMGPQETQYFGPGTRLLVL.

The rearrangement links TRBV7-9 to TRBJ2-2; 7 bases match TRBD1. In germline, CDR1 is SEHNR, CDR2 FQNEAQ (reference sequence). The CDR3 spans 16 residues. The V gene end was trimmed by 8 bases and the J gene end by 2 bases; junction bases not matched to a gene: 11. CDR3 loop: CASERDRAYNTGELFF. The CDR3 DNA sequence: TGTGCCAGCGAACGCGACAGGGCTTATAACACCGGGGAGCTGTTTTTT.

The chain carries TRBV5-4 and TRBJ2-1, with D tentatively TRBD1 (6 bases). Looked up from germline, CDR1 is SGHNT and CDR2 is YYREEE (reference sequence). This CDR3 region has 12 residues. Trimming stripped 4 bases from V and 8 bases from J, with 10 bases between. The CDR3 is CASSTRQDEQFF. DNA for the CDR3: TGTGCCAGCAGCACACGACAGGATGAGCAGTTCTTC.

The sample holds one count of this clone. CDR3 DNA sequence: TGTGCCAGCTCGCAACAGGGGGCCTCCGTCACAGATACGCAGTATTTT. Protein product: CASSQQGASVTDTQYF. This chain connects TRBV18 to TRBJ2-3; 9 nucleotides line up with TRBD1. This CDR3 is 16 amino acids long. Trimming at V came to 6 bases and at J to 2 bases, leaving 9 bases not matched to a gene. The germline V gene encodes CDR1 KGHSH and CDR2 LQKENI. Full variable domain (missing parts from reference TRBV18 and TRBJ2-3): NAGVMQNPRHLVRRRGQEARLRCSPMKGHSHVYWYRQLPEEGLKFMVYLQKENIIDESGMPKERFSAEFPKEGPSILRIQQVVRGDSAAYFCASSQQGASVTDTQYFGPGTRLTVL.

V and J are TRBV16 and TRBJ1-6; D remains ambiguous. CDR1 is KGHSY and CDR2 is FQNENV in the germline V gene. The V and J ends lost 3 bases and 0 bases respectively, with 15 bases between them. The CDR3 spans 18 residues. The CDR3 bases are TGTGCCAGCAGCCATGGTAATCCATCGGGCTCCTATAATTCACCCCTCCACTTT. This sequence encodes CASSHGNPSGSYNSPLHF.

This rearrangement joins TRBV4-2 to TRBJ2-7; D unclear. Germline V gene lookup returns CDR1 LGHNA and CDR2 YNFKEQ. V was trimmed by 4 bases and J by 0 bases, leaving 13 bases between them. The CDR3 covers 15 residues. This chain's CDR3 is CASSRERSSSYEQYF. For the CDR3, the DNA is TGTGCCAGCAGCCGAGAACGGTCGAGCTCCTACGAGCAGTACTTC.

This rearrangement joins TRBV7-2 to TRBJ2-3; D perhaps matches TRBD2 (6 bases). CDR3 size: 18 residues. The V end lost 0 bases, the J end lost 6 bases, and 22 bases lay between the germline ends. Germline CDR1 SGHTA, CDR2 FQGNSA. For the CDR3, the DNA is TGTGCCAGCAGCTTAGCTAATATGGCAGGGAGGAGGGAGGATACGCAGTATTTT. Translating gives CASSLANMAGRREDTQYF.

This rearrangement joins TRBV30 to TRBJ2-7; D may be TRBD2 (5 bases). Trimming removed 1 base from V and 5 bases from J, with 15 bases in between. The CDR3 runs 14 residues. Germline CDR1 reads GTSNPN; CDR2 reads SVGIG (reference sequence). The CDR3 region has the DNA TGTGCCTGGAGTGGAGGAGGCAGGTACCACGAGCAGTACTTC. Its protein is CAWSGGGRYHEQYF.

The V gene is TRBV29-1, the J gene TRBJ2-2; 7 bases align to TRBD2. This CDR3 comprises 15 residues. J gave up 5 bases and V 5 bases, and 11 bases lay outside the gene matches. Germline CDR1 SQVTM, CDR2 ANQGSEA. The DNA for the CDR3 is TGCAGCGTTCGGGGCGGGAGCTCGGAGACCGGGGAGCTGTTTTTT. Amino acids: CSVRGGSSETGELFF.